This T cell receptor beta chain derives from a study of identical twins. Only a few counts were recorded for this clonotype. TCRdb reprocessed the 5' RACE reads via MiXCR and lists one record per CDR3 protein. The sample includes 350,000 or so distinct CDR3 sequences, roughly 9% of them seen just once. CDR1 SQVTM and CDR2 ANQGSEA come from the germline V gene. The V and J ends lost 4 bases and 2 bases respectively, with 17 bases between them. The CDR3 length is 15 residues. The receptor was isolated from a woman aged 45 to 65 in good health. Source material: naive T cells sorted from blood. The genes are TRBV29-1 and TRBJ1-2; D is uncertain. The CDR3: CSVGRGVGENYGYTF. The CDR3 DNA sequence: TGCAGCGTTGGTCGCGGGGTTGGGGAAAACTATGGCTACACCTTC.